This T cell receptor (beta chain) was captured in a study of T cells expressing NK-cell markers. Study-wide results and caveats: About 6 donors had dominant NKG2C+ clonotypes that comprised about 1.0-7.5% of their CD8+ T cells.

For this clonotype: Antigen unknown.

Making the TCR beta cDNA relied on 5'RACE template switching with UMIs. Reanalyzing the 5' RACE reads, TCRdb keeps one entry per CDR3 protein, without DNA. The repertoire shows roughly 180,000 distinct CDR3 sequences; the top ten hold roughly 20%. Sample: blood T cells: a sorted CD56 or NKG2C T cell subset, CD4+ or CD8+ T cells, or bulk PBMC T cells (not recorded which). The TCR was taken from a woman aged 18-70 years in good health.

CDR3 protein: CASSLSGTGPYEQYF. The chain links TRBV5-1 to TRBJ2-7; the TRBD1 assignment by TCRdb is unverifiable without DNA. The CDR3 is 15 residues long. The germline V gene has CDR1 SGHRS and CDR2 YFSETQ.